This is a list of T cell receptor beta chains from one sample in a study of blood T cell repertoires in COVID-19. Data came from immunoSEQ multiplex PCR; TCRdb stores just in-frame clones and leaves some out. The table lists under 100,000 clones, 85% to 95% of them singletons. The source material was peripheral blood. The receptor source for this set is a woman between 55 and 75 years old with active COVID-19. Each CDR3 is given with its conserved first and last residue. The D gene is left open where the match is weak. Size tells how often a clone was seen (once, few, many) or the class of an expanded clone, and some rows leave it out.

clone size: NA
V gene: TRBV7-2
D gene: TRBD1
J gene: TRBJ1-1
CDR3 protein: CASSKQGMNTEAFF
CDR3 DNA: TGTGCCAGCAGCAAACAGGGGATGAACACTGAAGCTTTCTTT

clone size: NA
V gene: TRBV18
D gene: TRBD2
J gene: TRBJ2-7
CDR3 protein: CASSPGLAGSYEQYF
CDR3 DNA: TGTGCCAGCTCACCAGGACTAGCGGGATCCTACGAGCAGTACTTC

clone size: NA
V gene: TRBV3-1/TRBV3-2
D gene: NA
J gene: TRBJ1-4
CDR3 protein: CASSQDKGRVGPKLFF
CDR3 DNA: TGTGCCAGCAGCCAAGATAAGGGCAGGGTTGGCCCTAAACTGTTTTTT

clone size: NA
V gene: TRBV5-1
D gene: NA
J gene: TRBJ2-7
CDR3 protein: CASSLQGRGAYEQYF
CDR3 DNA: TGCGCCAGCAGCTTACAGGGAAGGGGTGCCTACGAGCAGTACTTC

clone size: NA
V gene: TRBV5-4
D gene: NA
J gene: TRBJ1-1
CDR3 protein: CASSPGGGATEAFF
CDR3 DNA: TGTGCCAGCAGCCCGGGGGGGGGCGCGACCGAAGCTTTCTTT

clone size: NA
V gene: TRBV6-5
D gene: TRBD1
J gene: TRBJ2-7
CDR3 protein: CASSYPGTGVNEQYF
CDR3 DNA: TGTGCCAGCAGTTACCCCGGGACAGGGGTTAACGAGCAGTACTTC

clone size: NA
V gene: TRBV19
D gene: TRBD1
J gene: TRBJ2-3
CDR3 protein: CASSADRGLNTDTQYF
CDR3 DNA: TGTGCCAGTAGTGCGGACAGGGGGCTAAACACAGATACGCAGTATTTT

clone size: NA
V gene: TRBV9
D gene: TRBD2
J gene: TRBJ2-3
CDR3 protein: CASSVGLAGLGTQYF
CDR3 DNA: TGTGCCAGCAGCGTAGGCCTAGCGGGCCTTGGTACGCAGTATTTT

clone size: NA
V gene: TRBV19
D gene: TRBD1
J gene: TRBJ1-2
CDR3 protein: CASWTGVDYGYTF
CDR3 DNA: TGTGCCAGTTGGACAGGGGTAGACTATGGCTACACCTTC

clone size: NA
V gene: TRBV10-3
D gene: TRBD1
J gene: TRBJ1-1
CDR3 protein: CAISVSGTGTPDTEAFF
CDR3 DNA: TGTGCCATCAGCGTTTCCGGGACAGGGACTCCGGACACTGAAGCTTTCTTT

clone size: few
V gene: TRBV10-1
D gene: NA
J gene: TRBJ1-1
CDR3 protein: CASSGQLNTEAFF
CDR3 DNA: TGCGCCAGCAGCGGACAGTTGAACACTGAAGCTTTCTTT

clone size: NA
V gene: TRBV27
D gene: TRBD1
J gene: TRBJ1-2
CDR3 protein: CASRANRGSGYTF
CDR3 DNA: TGTGCCAGCAGAGCTAACAGGGGTTCTGGCTACACCTTC

clone size: NA
V gene: TRBV6-5
D gene: TRBD1
J gene: TRBJ1-2
CDR3 protein: CASRGTGASNYGYTF
CDR3 DNA: TGTGCCAGCAGAGGGACAGGGGCTTCTAACTATGGCTACACCTTC

clone size: once
V gene: TRBV19
D gene: NA
J gene: TRBJ1-1
CDR3 protein: CASSTATVNTEAFF
CDR3 DNA: TGTGCCAGTAGTACCGCGACAGTGAACACTGAAGCTTTCTTT

clone size: NA
V gene: TRBV5-1
D gene: TRBD2
J gene: TRBJ2-3
CDR3 protein: CASSLGAGAGGADTQYF
CDR3 DNA: TGCGCCAGCAGTTTGGGGGCCGGGGCGGGAGGGGCAGATACGCAGTATTTT

clone size: NA
V gene: TRBV6-1
D gene: TRBD2
J gene: TRBJ2-1
CDR3 protein: CASSESSGGSYNEQFF
CDR3 DNA: TGTGCCAGCAGTGAATCAAGCGGGGGATCCTACAATGAGCAGTTCTTC

clone size: NA
V gene: TRBV19
D gene: NA
J gene: TRBJ1-3
CDR3 protein: CASSIFPRSSGNTIYF
CDR3 DNA: TGTGCCAGTAGTATATTCCCTAGAAGCTCTGGAAACACCATATATTTT

clone size: NA
V gene: TRBV9
D gene: TRBD1
J gene: TRBJ2-6
CDR3 protein: CASSVGQGSGANVLTF
CDR3 DNA: TGTGCCAGCAGCGTGGGACAGGGCTCTGGGGCCAACGTCCTGACTTTC

clone size: NA
V gene: TRBV27
D gene: TRBD1
J gene: TRBJ2-7
CDR3 protein: CASSSLGQGSHEQYF
CDR3 DNA: TGTGCCAGCAGTTCCTTGGGACAGGGGTCCCACGAGCAGTACTTC

clone size: NA
V gene: TRBV7-2
D gene: NA
J gene: TRBJ1-2
CDR3 protein: CASSSQQGNKNGYTF
CDR3 DNA: TGTGCCAGCAGCTCCCAACAGGGAAATAAGAATGGCTACACCTTC

clone size: NA
V gene: TRBV4-1
D gene: NA
J gene: TRBJ1-5
CDR3 protein: CASSLSGLAAGQPQHF
CDR3 DNA: TGCGCCAGCAGCCTCTCTGGCCTTGCTGCTGGTCAGCCCCAGCATTTT

clone size: NA
V gene: TRBV10-1
D gene: NA
J gene: TRBJ2-3
CDR3 protein: CASSEGTLETDTQYF
CDR3 DNA: TGCGCCAGCAGTGAGGGGACTTTAGAGACAGATACGCAGTATTTT

clone size: NA
V gene: TRBV19
D gene: NA
J gene: TRBJ2-1
CDR3 protein: CASRSNSYNEQFF
CDR3 DNA: TGTGCCAGTAGGAGTAACTCCTACAATGAGCAGTTCTTC

clone size: NA
V gene: TRBV7-2
D gene: NA
J gene: TRBJ2-5
CDR3 protein: CASSLPPPSAAETQYF
CDR3 DNA: TGTGCCAGCAGCTTACCCCCCCCCTCGGCGGCGGAGACCCAGTACTTC

clone size: NA
V gene: TRBV2
D gene: TRBD1
J gene: TRBJ1-3
CDR3 protein: CASRHGTGDLSGNTIYF
CDR3 DNA: TGTGCCAGCAGGCACGGGACAGGGGATTTATCCGGAAACACCATATATTTT

clone size: NA
V gene: TRBV5-5
D gene: NA
J gene: TRBJ2-3
CDR3 protein: CASSLLVRASDTQYF
CDR3 DNA: TGTGCCAGCAGCTTGTTGGTCAGGGCCTCAGATACGCAGTATTTT

clone size: once
V gene: TRBV5-1
D gene: TRBD2
J gene: TRBJ2-7
CDR3 protein: CASSLEGAGGSWGQYF
CDR3 DNA: TGCGCCAGCAGCTTGGAAGGGGCGGGGGGCTCCTGGGGGCAGTACTTC

clone size: NA
V gene: TRBV2
D gene: NA
J gene: TRBJ1-3
CDR3 protein: CASSIQGTSGNTIYF
CDR3 DNA: TGTGCCAGCAGCATACAGGGAACCTCTGGAAACACCATATATTTT

clone size: NA
V gene: TRBV6-5
D gene: NA
J gene: TRBJ1-2
CDR3 protein: CASSYVRGSGYTF
CDR3 DNA: TGTGCCAGCAGTTATGTTCGGGGATCAGGCTACACCTTC

clone size: NA
V gene: TRBV6-5
D gene: NA
J gene: TRBJ1-5
CDR3 protein: CASRLQGPQHF
CDR3 DNA: TGTGCCAGCAGATTACAGGGACCCCAGCATTTT

clone size: NA
V gene: TRBV11-3
D gene: TRBD2
J gene: TRBJ2-3
CDR3 protein: CASSLGWLAGGDTQYF
CDR3 DNA: TGTGCCAGCAGCTTAGGGTGGCTAGCGGGAGGAGATACGCAGTATTTT